The rows below give T cell receptor beta chains drawn from one sample of a study of CD8+ T cells in alopecia areata. Generated by immunoSEQ multiplex PCR, the TCRdb table keeps only in-frame clones and is missing some. The table has 110,000 to 150,000 clones, roughly 50% seen once. The sample in question was CD8+ T cells sorted from blood, obtained at week 4, from a patient treated with tofacitinib. These receptors came from a human donor with alopecia areata. The CDR3 runs from the conserved cysteine through the conserved F or W. The D gene is left open where the match is weak. Clone size appears in some rows only: once, few, many, or a class for an expanded clone.

clone_size	v_call	cdr3_length	d_call	j_call	cdr3_nt	cdr3_aa
once	TRBV27	14	TRBD1	TRBJ1-6	TGTGCCAGCACTCAGACAGGGGGCAATTCACCCCTCCACTTT	CASTQTGGNSPLHF
-	TRBV15	15	-	TRBJ1-2	TGTGCCACCAGCAGGGAAGACTCGGGGGATTATGGCTACACCTTC	CATSREDSGDYGYTF
-	TRBV30	12	-	TRBJ1-1	TGTGCCTCCTCCCCCCTTGGAACTGAAGCTTCCTTT	CASSPLGTEASF
-	TRBV4-3	15	-	TRBJ2-5	TGCGCCAGCAGCCAAGGTTCGGGCCAGCCGAGGACCCAGTACTTC	CASSQGSGQPRTQYF
few	TRBV29-1	12	TRBD1	TRBJ2-7	TGCAGCGCCCGGGACAGTGGTTACGAGCAGTACTTC	CSARDSGYEQYF
-	TRBV27	14	TRBD2	TRBJ2-1	TGTGCCAGCAGTTTAGGGGCTAGCGGGGGGAAGCAGTTCTTC	CASSLGASGGKQFF
few	TRBV30	13	-	TRBJ2-7	TGTGCCTGGAGTGTACTGGGGGGCAACGAGCAGTACTTC	CAWSVLGGNEQYF
few	TRBV6-6	14	-	TRBJ1-2	TGTGCCAGCAGTTCGACAGGAGTCCTCGAGGGCTACACCTTC	CASSSTGVLEGYTF
-	TRBV6-5	15	TRBD1	TRBJ1-1	TGTGCCAGCAGCACCGGGACAGGGGGCCTCTTTGAAGCTTTCTTT	CASSTGTGGLFEAFF
few	TRBV29-1	10	-	TRBJ2-5	TGCAGCGTTTACGAAGAGACCCAGTACTTC	CSVYEETQYF
-	TRBV5-1	14	-	TRBJ1-5	TGCGCCAGCAGCTATGAGGGCGGCAATCAGCCCCAGCATTTT	CASSYEGGNQPQHF
once	TRBV25-1	14	-	TRBJ2-3	TGTGCCAGCAGTGAATCGGAAGTCACAGATACGCAGTATTTT	CASSESEVTDTQYF
-	TRBV29-1	12	-	TRBJ1-6	TGCAGCGTTCTCGATGGTAATTCACCCCTCCACTTT	CSVLDGNSPLHF
-	TRBV4-2	15	-	TRBJ1-2	TGTGCCAGCATCCCCGAGGCAGGTTATAACTATGGCTACACCTTC	CASIPEAGYNYGYTF